This T cell receptor (beta chain) originates from a study of cytomegalovirus exposure and HLA in healthy donors. Study at large: In an earlier analysis, 95 million to 130 million unique TCR beta sequences were found from 150 million to 200 million T cells. Study-wide points: It has been reported that TCR beta sequences accurately predicted the HLA-A and HLA-B alleles of most subjects. The availability of immune exposure information extended only to CMV serostatus. Previous analysis showed most TCR beta V segments were productive about 87% or about 30% of the time.

The ends were cut back, 2 bases at V and 3 bases at J, with 11 bases in the middle. The germline V gene encodes CDR1 SNHLY and CDR2 FYNNEI. The CDR3 is made up of 15 amino acids. Turning to this clone: Its specificity is unknown.

Both 60 Vbeta primers and 13 Jbeta primers went into the PCR. Data came from immunoSEQ multiplex PCR; TCRdb stores just in-frame clones and leaves some out. Counted here are 130,000 to 150,000 clones, 78% occurring once; the ten biggest clones make up 2% to 3%. The receptor comes from a woman aged 18-35 years in good health and CMV-seropositive. J is TRBJ1-5 and V is TRBV2, with D unresolved. Sequencing was done on a sample of PBMCs. CDR3 nucleotides: TGTGCCAGCAGTGAAACGGCAGGTTACAATCAGCCCCAGCATTTT. It yields the protein CASSETAGYNQPQHF.